Included here is one T cell receptor (beta chain) sequence, with context. Its antigen remains unidentified. TCRdb's copy holds only in-frame clones and misses some; the assay was immunoSEQ multiplex PCR. The sample consists of 30,000 to 35,000 clones, 85% to 90% of them appearing once. This entry belongs to a study of lymphopenia after photon versus proton radiotherapy. Points from the study as a whole: Larger post-nadir TCR diversity loss correlated inversely with survival in deceased patients. After lymphocyte nadir, photon-treated repertoires showed oligoclonal expansion, especially CD8+ Temra.

Trimming removed 0 bases from V and 10 bases from J; junction bases left unmatched: 8. The length of the CDR3 is 14 residues. Germline CDR1 is LNHDA and CDR2 is SQIVND (reference sequence). The TCR originated in a woman in her 70s with pancreatic cancer. Some clones in this sample may be carry-over from other donors' samples. V gene TRBV19 combines with J gene TRBJ1-1; 7 nucleotides align to TRBD1. This material consisted of peripheral blood, taken from a patient treated with proton-based radiotherapy. The CDR3 DNA follows: TGTGCCAGTAGTATAGATGGGGAGGGGGCAACAGCTTTCTTT. As protein: CASSIDGEGATAFF.